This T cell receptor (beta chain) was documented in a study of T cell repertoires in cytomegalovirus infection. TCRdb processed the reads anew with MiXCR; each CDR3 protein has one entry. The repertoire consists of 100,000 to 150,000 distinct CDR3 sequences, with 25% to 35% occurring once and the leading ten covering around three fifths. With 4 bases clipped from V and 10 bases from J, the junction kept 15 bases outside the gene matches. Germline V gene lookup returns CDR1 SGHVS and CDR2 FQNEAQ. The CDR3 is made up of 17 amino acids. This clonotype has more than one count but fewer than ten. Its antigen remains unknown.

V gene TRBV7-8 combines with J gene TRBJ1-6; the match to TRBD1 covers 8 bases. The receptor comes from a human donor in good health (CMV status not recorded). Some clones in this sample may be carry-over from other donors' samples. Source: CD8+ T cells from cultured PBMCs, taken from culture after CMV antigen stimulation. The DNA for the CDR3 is TGTGCCAGCAGCTACCTCCCCGGACAGGGTTTGGAATCACCCCTCCACTTT. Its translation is CASSYLPGQGLESPLHF.